This TCR beta chain was sequenced for a study of T cell repertoires in cytomegalovirus infection. General study findings and limits: There were HLA-C-restricted CMV-specific TCR beta clonotypes dominating the ex vivo response. Pooled public TCR beta family frequency picked out CMV carriers with the relevant HLA.

One entry per CDR3 protein, called by TCRdb with MiXCR from the reads. Counted here are approximately 750,000 distinct CDR3 sequences, 35% occurring once; the ten biggest clones make up under 3%. This clonotype was picked up many times. Its cognate antigen is unknown. V trimming: 6 bases; J trimming: 7 bases; junction bases outside the gene matches: 13. This CDR3 region has 15 residues. The germline V gene has CDR1 SGHVS and CDR2 FQNEAQ. The source material was PBMCs. The genes are TRBV7-8 and TRBJ2-7, with 9 bases that match TRBD1. The receptor was derived from a human donor in good health (CMV status not recorded). Some clones in this sample may be carry-over from other donors' samples. The CDR3 loop reads CASSHRGRSLGEQYF. In DNA form, the CDR3 reads TGTGCCAGCAGTCACAGGGGGCGCTCCTTAGGAGAGCAGTACTTC.